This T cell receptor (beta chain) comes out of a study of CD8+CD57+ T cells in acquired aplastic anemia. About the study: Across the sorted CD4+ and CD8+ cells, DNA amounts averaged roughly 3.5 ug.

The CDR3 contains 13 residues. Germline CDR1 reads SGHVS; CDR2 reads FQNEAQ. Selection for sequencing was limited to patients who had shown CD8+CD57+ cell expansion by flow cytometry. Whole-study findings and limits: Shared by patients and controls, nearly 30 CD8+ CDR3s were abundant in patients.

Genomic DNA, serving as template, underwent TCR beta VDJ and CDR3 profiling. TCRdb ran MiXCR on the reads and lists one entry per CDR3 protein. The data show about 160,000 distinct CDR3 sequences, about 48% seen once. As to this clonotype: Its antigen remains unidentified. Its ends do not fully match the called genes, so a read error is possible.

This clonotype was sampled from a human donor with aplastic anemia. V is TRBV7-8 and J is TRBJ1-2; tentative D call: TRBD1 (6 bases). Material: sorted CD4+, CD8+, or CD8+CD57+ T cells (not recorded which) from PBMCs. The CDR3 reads CASSQDRNYGYTF. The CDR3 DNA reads TGCGCCAGCAGCCAAGACAGGAACTATGGCTACACCTTC.